A selection of T cell receptor beta chains follows, all from one sample in a study of identical twins. One entry per CDR3 protein results from TCRdb running MiXCR on the 5' RACE reads. The table records a few hundred thousand distinct CDR3 sequences, just under 10% of them present only once. These records were also assigned to another study, of yellow fever vaccine responses in identical twins.

The sample comprised PBMCs. The receptors were gathered from a woman under 30 in good health. Both conserved end residues are part of each CDR3. Fields, in order: V gene, J gene, D gene, clone size, CDR3 protein, CDR3 DNA. D genes are given only for firm matches. Clone size is stated in some rows and not others, as once, few, many or a class when expanded.

>TRBV12-3/TRBV12-4|TRBJ2-7|.|many
CASSFKAPPISYEQYF
TGTGCCAGCAGTTTTAAGGCACCACCGATCTCCTACGAGCAGTACTTC
>TRBV15|TRBJ1-1|.|many
CATSRDGQSIEAFF
TGTGCCACCAGCAGAGATGGACAGTCCATTGAAGCTTTCTTT
>TRBV7-9|TRBJ2-5|.|many
CASTYGKETQYF
TGTGCCAGCACTTACGGGAAAGAGACCCAGTACTTC
>TRBV21-1|TRBJ1-2|.|many
CASSTRTPYDYTF
TGTGCCAGCAGCACCCGGACACCCTATGACTACACCTTC
>TRBV5-1|TRBJ1-2|.|many
CASSLVGDYGYTF
TGCGCCAGCAGCTTGGTCGGAGACTATGGCTACACCTTC
>TRBV20-1|TRBJ2-1|.|many
CSAKRGRTYNEQFF
TGCAGTGCTAAACGAGGGAGGACATACAATGAGCAGTTCTTC
>TRBV12-3/TRBV12-4|TRBJ2-5|.|.
CASSLEGKGAETQYF
TGTGCCAGCAGTTTAGAAGGGAAGGGAGCCGAGACCCAGTACTTC
>TRBV29-1|TRBJ2-4|TRBD2|many
CSVEDPLPSGRWGPSAKNIQYF
TGCAGCGTTGAAGATCCTCTCCCCAGCGGGAGATGGGGCCCCTCAGCCAAAAACATTCAGTACTTC
>TRBV10-3|TRBJ2-1|TRBD1|few
CATGTGAKQFF
TGTGCCACGGGGACAGGAGCAAAGCAGTTCTTC
>TRBV12-5|TRBJ2-5|.|few
CASAPGDRLQETQYF
TGTGCTAGTGCCCCGGGGGACAGACTACAAGAGACCCAGTACTTC
>TRBV7-9|TRBJ2-7|.|.
CASSVAESSYEQYF
TGTGCCAGCAGCGTAGCGGAAAGCTCCTACGAGCAGTACTTC
>TRBV3-1|TRBJ2-7|TRBD1|.
CASSQGQGVGEQYF
TGTGCCAGCAGCCAAGGACAGGGTGTTGGCGAGCAGTACTTC
>TRBV6-1|TRBJ1-1|TRBD1|.
CASRVGTGVYMNTEAFF
TGTGCCAGCAGAGTGGGGACAGGGGTTTACATGAACACTGAAGCTTTCTTT
>TRBV4-2|TRBJ2-3|TRBD2|few
CASSQDDSGGPDTQYF
TGTGCCAGCAGCCAAGATGATAGCGGGGGGCCGGATACGCAGTATTTT
>TRBV10-2|TRBJ2-1|TRBD2|.
CASSEPAGEGWDEQFF
TGCGCCAGCAGTGAGCCGGCGGGAGAGGGGTGGGATGAGCAGTTCTTC
>TRBV6-6|TRBJ2-1|.|.
CASSYPGRNEQFF
TGTGCCAGCAGTTACCCGGGGCGCAATGAGCAGTTCTTC
>TRBV5-6|TRBJ2-7|TRBD2|few
CASSSGLANYEQYF
TGTGCCAGCAGCTCGGGACTAGCAAATTACGAGCAGTACTTC
>TRBV30|TRBJ1-2|.|.
CAWRMTDSSGYTF
TGTGCCTGGAGGATGACTGACAGTTCCGGCTACACCTTC
>TRBV7-2|TRBJ1-1|TRBD1|.
CASSLETGGMNTEAFF
TGTGCCAGCAGCTTAGAAACAGGGGGTATGAACACTGAAGCTTTCTTT
>TRBV20-1|TRBJ2-7|.|many
CSALRNGDRSYEQYF
TGCAGTGCCCTACGTAATGGGGACCGATCATACGAGCAGTACTTC
>TRBV5-1|TRBJ2-7|.|many
CASSYTEAYEQYF
TGCGCCAGCAGCTACACAGAGGCCTACGAGCAGTACTTC
>TRBV20-1|TRBJ2-7|TRBD1|few
CSASVRTGGGEQYF
TGCAGTGCTAGTGTTAGGACAGGGGGCGGCGAGCAGTACTTC
>TRBV4-1|TRBJ2-7|.|.
CASSQAETREQYF
TGCGCCAGCAGCCAAGCCGAGACGCGGGAGCAGTACTTC
>TRBV28|TRBJ2-1|.|few
CASSPPVRASPMGEQFF
TGTGCCAGCAGCCCCCCCGTGCGAGCGTCCCCAATGGGGGAGCAGTTCTTC
>TRBV2|TRBJ1-1|.|.
CASSSRPGTSEAFF
TGTGCCAGCAGTTCGCGACCGGGAACCTCAGAAGCTTTCTTT
>TRBV20-1|TRBJ2-7|.|few
CSARPPTGTIYEQYF
TGCAGTGCTAGGCCGCCGACAGGAACTATCTACGAGCAGTACTTC
>TRBV20-1|TRBJ1-6|TRBD1|few
CSAYGTGNSPLHF
TGCAGTGCCTACGGGACAGGAAATTCACCCCTCCACTTT
>TRBV5-1|TRBJ1-1|TRBD1|many
CASSTRWTGQAFF
TGCGCCAGCAGCACCCGCTGGACAGGGCAAGCTTTCTTT
>TRBV27|TRBJ2-3|TRBD2|.
CASSSSGRTADTQYF
TGTGCCAGCAGTAGCAGCGGGAGAACCGCAGATACGCAGTATTTT
>TRBV5-1|TRBJ2-3|TRBD2|few
CASSSGLAGGYTDTQYF
TGCGCCAGCAGCTCCGGACTAGCGGGGGGCTACACAGATACGCAGTATTTT
>TRBV6-1|TRBJ2-7|.|few
CASSERRQGIDEQYF
TGTGCCAGCAGTGAAAGGAGGCAGGGCATCGACGAGCAGTACTTC
>TRBV7-2|TRBJ2-7|TRBD2|few
CASSFYSSSGGAYEQYF
TGTGCCAGCAGCTTTTACAGTTCTAGCGGGGGGGCCTACGAGCAGTACTTC
>TRBV6-2/TRBV6-3|TRBJ2-7|.|few
CASSYSIRSTDWKAYEQYF
TGTGCCAGCAGTTACTCGATCCGTTCGACGGACTGGAAGGCGTACGAGCAGTACTTC
>TRBV2|TRBJ2-4|.|many
CASSDGTGNIQYF
TGTGCCAGCAGTGATGGAACGGGAAACATTCAGTACTTC
>TRBV12-3/TRBV12-4|TRBJ2-7|TRBD2|many
CASRPSGRSYEQYF
TGTGCCAGCAGGCCTAGCGGGAGGTCTTACGAGCAGTACTTC
>TRBV7-3|TRBJ2-1|TRBD2|.
CASSSRPGGGYNEQFF
TGTGCCAGCAGCTCACGCCCCGGGGGGGGGTACAATGAGCAGTTCTTC
>TRBV28|TRBJ2-7|TRBD1|.
CASSFGQGAMYEQYF
TGTGCCAGCAGTTTCGGTCAGGGGGCGATGTACGAGCAGTACTTC
>TRBV20-1|TRBJ2-2|TRBD1|few
CSARDPGTGNTGELFF
TGCAGTGCTAGAGATCCCGGGACAGGAAACACCGGGGAGCTGTTTTTT
>TRBV6-2/TRBV6-3|TRBJ2-7|.|.
CASSYSNPRRGDEQYF
TGTGCCAGCAGTTACTCCAACCCCCGGAGGGGGGACGAGCAGTACTTC